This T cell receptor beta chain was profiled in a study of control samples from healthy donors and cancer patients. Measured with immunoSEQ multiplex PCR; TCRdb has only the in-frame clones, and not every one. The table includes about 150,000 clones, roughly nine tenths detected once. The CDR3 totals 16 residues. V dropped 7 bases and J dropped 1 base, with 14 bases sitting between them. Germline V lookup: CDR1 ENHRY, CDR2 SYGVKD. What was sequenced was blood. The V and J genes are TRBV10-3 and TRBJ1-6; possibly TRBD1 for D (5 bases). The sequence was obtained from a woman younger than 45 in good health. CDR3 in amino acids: CAIKASGMSYNSPLHF. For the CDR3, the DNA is TGTGCCATCAAGGCGTCAGGGATGTCCTATAATTCACCCCTCCACTTT.